These T cell receptor beta chains were read from a single sample in a study of blood T cell repertoires in COVID-19. Data came from immunoSEQ multiplex PCR; TCRdb stores just in-frame clones and leaves some out. The sample lists fewer than 250,000 clones, approximately 90% occurring once. Sequenced: peripheral blood. The receptor set was obtained from a human donor in a cohort sampled during active COVID-19. Each CDR3 is given without its conserved first and last residue. Where a row states a size, it is once, few, many or the class of an expanded clone; other rows omit it.

NA	TRBV7-2	TRBJ2-7	ASSSAGSAYEQY
NA	TRBV5-1	TRBJ1-3	ASRRTHREPGDTIY
NA	TRBV14	TRBJ1-2	ASSQDNWYGYT
NA	TRBV2	TRBJ1-2	ASSPGTQYGGYT
once	TRBV15	TRBJ1-4	ATSRSPGQPGTNEKLF
NA	TRBV27	TRBJ1-1	ASSSRDRGFTEAF
NA	TRBV6-1	TRBJ1-5	ASSDGQGSQPQH
NA	TRBV6-6	TRBJ2-2	ASSGTGGRNTGELF
NA	TRBV18	TRBJ1-1	ASSPLTGFTEAF
NA	TRBV3-1/TRBV3-2	TRBJ2-3	ASSRSGTSGITDTQY
NA	TRBV9	TRBJ1-3	ASSVSERRLSGNTIY
NA	TRBV5-6	TRBJ1-5	ASSLGQGQNQPQH
NA	TRBV9	TRBJ2-7	ASSVGLAGASYEQY
once	TRBV18	TRBJ2-3	ASSRTSGSTDTQY
NA	TRBV6-6	TRBJ2-7	ASSHGTSGTGEQY
NA	TRBV5-1	TRBJ2-5	ASSLQASGSQETQY
NA	TRBV11-2	TRBJ2-1	ASSSVQGRHNEQF
once	TRBV15	TRBJ2-1	ATSRERQGARNEQF
NA	TRBV5-1	TRBJ2-7	ASSLRLTGNGEQY
NA	TRBV4-1	TRBJ1-2	ASSQPRTGWGGYT
few	TRBV16	TRBJ1-5	ASSPRQGQQGNQPQH
NA	TRBV19	TRBJ2-2	ASSLRTSGRGRELF
NA	TRBV19	TRBJ1-1	ASSKRGSTEAF
NA	TRBV5-4	TRBJ2-3	ASSLALSSGGYGDTQY
NA	TRBV3-1/TRBV3-2	TRBJ2-1	ASSQGGGVNEQF
NA	TRBV5-1	TRBJ1-3	ASSLEGAGDTIY
NA	TRBV3-1/TRBV3-2	TRBJ2-1	ASSQGFRANEQF
NA	TRBV5-4	TRBJ2-1	ASSLDQGYYNEQF
NA	TRBV7-9	TRBJ2-1	ASSPLVYEQF
NA	TRBV19	TRBJ1-6	ASSDRQENSPLH
NA	TRBV4-1	TRBJ2-1	ASSQRLADEQF
NA	TRBV4-1	TRBJ2-5	ASSHSSGVPRTQY
NA	TRBV24-1	TRBJ2-3	ATPRPSGVTQELPDTQY
NA	TRBV29-1	TRBJ1-2	SAMTGFYGYT
NA	TRBV7-2	TRBJ1-6	ASRTPRTGSGSPLH
NA	TRBV4-3	TRBJ2-6	ASSQVYGQSSGANVLT
NA	TRBV19	TRBJ1-5	ASSEMAPGPQH
NA	TRBV18	TRBJ2-7	ASSRSIPPYEQY
NA	TRBV2	TRBJ1-2	ASMRTVNYGYT
once	TRBV10-3	TRBJ1-5	AISEGGASNQPQH
NA	TRBV18	TRBJ2-1	ASSPSNEQF
NA	TRBV5-1	TRBJ2-7	ASSLTFVFRDSHYEQY
NA	TRBV6-6	TRBJ1-2	ASSYSGEGYGYT
once	TRBV7-2	TRBJ1-2	ASSSRDRGNYGYT
NA	TRBV5-1	TRBJ2-7	ASSPRTLVNYEQY
NA	TRBV5-1	TRBJ2-3	ASSLGQGTTDTQY
NA	TRBV3-1/TRBV3-2	TRBJ2-1	ASSQRGQDVDEQF
NA	TRBV6-2/TRBV6-3	TRBJ2-3	ASSYRQGQNTQY
NA	TRBV7-2	TRBJ1-5	ASSPGQGVNQPQH
NA	TRBV21-1	TRBJ2-7	ASSKCDSYEQY
NA	TRBV2	TRBJ2-3	ASRGTGENTDTQY
NA	TRBV28	TRBJ1-2	ASSSGQGLYGYT
NA	TRBV12-3/TRBV12-4	TRBJ1-1	ASSFRQGGAF
NA	TRBV15	TRBJ1-4	ATSRVGGRNEKLF
NA	TRBV11-2	TRBJ2-5	ASSLGASGYQETQY